The 13 T cell receptor beta chains below all came from one sample that was sequenced in a study of T cells in Graves' hyperthyroidism and ophthalmopathy (dated by TCRdb to between 2018 and 2020). Library preparation used multiplex PCR. This sample was sequenced with an Illumina HiSeq 2000. The TCR beta CDR3 regions were amplified from RNA transcripts. The TCR CDR3 was subjected to a first round of RT-PCR using the HTBI primer set and the Qiagen OneStep RT-PCR kit. Using fastp trimming at Q25 and MiXCR clonotype assembly, TCRdb reanalyzed the public sequencing data and kept in-frame beta chains. A single entry per CDR3 protein holds the most common genes and DNA from its merged rows. In all, the sample holds 200,000 to 250,000 distinct CDR3 sequences, and approximately 23% of those were seen once. The top ten clonotypes cover around 32% of the sample. The sample consisted of blood. These receptors came from a middle-aged woman with Graves' ophthalmopathy.

This clonotype was counted many times. This rearrangement joins TRBV20-1 to TRBJ2-2; 9 nucleotides line up with TRBD2. The CDR3 spans 17 residues. Germline trimming cut 3 bases from V and 3 bases from J; bases unmatched to any gene: 11. Per germline, CDR1 DFQATT and CDR2 SNEGSKA (reference sequence). The CDR3 DNA reads as TGCAGTGCTAGCGAGGATTTTAGGACTAGCGACACCGGGGAGCTGTTTTTT. Residues: CSASEDFRTSDTGELFF.

This clonotype has a count of ten or more. The chain is built from TRBV5-4 and TRBJ2-7; D is unclear. In germline, CDR1 is SGHNT, CDR2 YYREEE (reference sequence). The CDR3 extends over 14 amino acids. With 4 bases removed from V and 0 bases from J, the gap between germline ends came to 11 bases. This CDR3 reads CASSTDALSYEQYF. The DNA of the CDR3 is TGTGCCAGCAGCACGGACGCACTCTCCTACGAGCAGTACTTC. The entire variable domain, with the rest obtained from reference TRBV5-4 and TRBJ2-7, is as follows: ETGVTQSPTHLIKTRGQQVTLRCSSQSGHNTVSWYQQALGQGPQFIFQYYREEENGRGNFPPRFSGLQFPNYSSELNVNALELDDSALYLCASSTDALSYEQYFGPGTRLTVT.

This rearrangement joins TRBV7-6 to TRBJ2-2, with D perhaps matching TRBD1 (6 bases). Germline V CDR1 and CDR2: SGHVS, FNYEAQ. The CDR3 has 17 residues. V lost 4 bases and J 0 bases, leaving 15 bases between the germline ends. In nucleotides, the CDR3 is TGTGCCAGCAGCTCACCCGGCGCAGGGGCGAACACCGGGGAGCTGTTTTTT. It specifies CASSSPGAGANTGELFF.

The rearrangement uses TRBV6-5 and TRBJ2-7; TRBD1 agrees at 9 bases. CDR1 is MNHEY, CDR2 SVGAGI, per germline. The CDR3 totals 15 residues. V dropped 4 bases and J dropped 4; count of bases not matched to a gene: 8. CDR3 bases: TGTGCCAGCAGTTCAACAGGGGGCGGTTTTTACGAGCAGTACTTC. Residues: CASSSTGGGFYEQYF.

The chain employs TRBV6-1 and TRBJ1-2; D gene unclear. Trimming removed 2 bases at V and 4 bases at J, with 17 bases between. Germline CDR1 and CDR2: MNHNS and SASEGT. The CDR3 contains 16 residues. The CDR3 DNA reads TGTGCCAGCAGTGAAACGGACCGACCAACTCGCTATGGCTACACCTTC. It yields the protein CASSETDRPTRYGYTF.

The sample holds many counts of this clonotype. The junction and the germline gene differ at one end; a read error may be behind it. The chain employs TRBV6-1 and TRBJ2-7; 9 nucleotides agree with TRBD1. The V gene's germline CDR1 is MNHNS and CDR2 SASEGT. This CDR3 comprises 15 residues. The DNA of the CDR3 is TGTGCCAGCAGTGAATACGCGGGACAGGGTTACGAGCGGTACTTC. Amino acids: CASSEYAGQGYERYF.

This clonotype has ten or more counts. The rearrangement joins TRBV19 to TRBJ2-7; 9 nucleotides match TRBD2. V gave up 5 bases and J gave up 3 bases; unmatched junction bases: 14. The CDR3 extends over 17 amino acids. From germline, CDR1 is LNHDA and CDR2 SQIVND (reference sequence). CDR3 sequence: CASSPAGGISGVYEQYF. DNA for the CDR3: TGTGCCAGTAGTCCAGCGGGAGGCATCTCCGGAGTCTACGAGCAGTACTTC.

Comment on this clonotype: One junction end does not reproduce the germline sequence, and a read error may be involved. The CDR3 protein is CASSQEKEVGTEASF. CDR3 coding DNA: TGTGCCAGCAGCCAGGAAAAGGAAGTAGGCACTGAAGCTTCCTTT. The chain employs TRBV28 and TRBJ1-1; no firm D call. The CDR3 spans 15 residues. From germline, CDR1 is MDHEN and CDR2 SYDVKM.

In this sample, this clonotype turned up many times. This sequence joins TRBV13 and TRBJ2-7; D unresolved. Germline V lookup: CDR1 PRHDT, CDR2 FYEKMQ (reference sequence). CDR3 length: 18 amino acids. Trimming shortened V by 4 bases and J by 4 bases, and 26 bases separated the two germline ends. The CDR3 sequence is CASSSSPRWTKVLYEQYF. CDR3 DNA: TGTGCCAGCAGCTCCAGCCCCCGATGGACGAAGGTCTTATACGAGCAGTACTTC.

The sample holds many counts of this clonotype. The rearrangement uses TRBV9 and TRBJ1-1; TRBD1 might be the D (6 bases). The V end was cut by 3 bases, the J end by 8 bases, with 11 bases between. The CDR3 loop spans 12 amino acids. The germline gives CDR1 SGDLS, CDR2 YYNGEE. CDR3 protein: CASSGFGTEAFF. CDR3 bases: TGTGCCAGCAGCGGTTTCGGGACAGAAGCTTTCTTT.

Ten or more counts support this clonotype. V and J are TRBV2 and TRBJ1-2; no clear D. This CDR3 spans 15 amino acids. The V end lost 0 bases, the J end lost 3 bases, and 11 bases lay between the germline ends. Germline V gives CDR1 SNHLY, CDR2 FYNNEI. CDR3: CASSEALGVHYGYTF. Written as DNA, the CDR3 is TGTGCCAGCAGTGAAGCGCTTGGGGTACACTATGGCTACACCTTC.

This clonotype was observed at least ten times. The chain recombines TRBV5-1 with TRBJ1-2; 7 bases map to TRBD1. Germline trimming cut 0 bases from V and 4 bases from J; bases unmatched to any gene: 3. In germline, CDR1 is SGHRS, CDR2 YFSETQ. The CDR3 is 14 amino acids. In DNA, the CDR3 is TGCGCCAGCAGCTTGGACAGGGGCACCTATGGCTACACCTTC. It translates to CASSLDRGTYGYTF.

Concerning this clonotype itself: The junction differs from germline at one of its ends, possibly a read error. The chain couples TRBV18 to TRBJ2-7; 7 bases are shared with TRBD2. Germline V gene sequence: CDR1 KGHSH, CDR2 LQKENI. The CDR3 runs to 18 residues. The CDR3 DNA is TGTGCCAGCTCGCCACCCGGGGCTGTCGGGAGGCCCTCCTACGAGCAGTACTTC. Residues: CASSPPGAVGRPSYEQYF. The full variable domain, rest sourced from reference TRBV18 and TRBJ2-7, is NAGVMQNPRHLVRRRGQEARLRCSPMKGHSHVYWYRQLPEEGLKFMVYLQKENIIDESGMPKERFSAEFPKEGPSILRIQQVVRGDSAAYFCASSPPGAVGRPSYEQYFGPGTRLTVT.